One TCR beta chain is described in this entry. Its antigen is not known. The data derive from a study of human thymus T cells. Study-level results: What related research reported was that thymic repertoires overlapped highly among unrelated individuals. Thymic and blood repertoires appeared to carry a bias in their V and J gene usage.

In corrective heart surgery, resections were taken, and these provided the thymus tissue. The donors were infants in Finland with congenital heart defects, otherwise immunologically healthy. Assay used: immunoSEQ multiplex PCR; TCRdb lists only in-frame clones, some missing. Altogether about 120,000 clones are present, just under 95% being singletons, with the ten largest covering around 0.025%. The CDR3 length is 16 residues. V shed 4 bases, J shed 8 bases, and the junction held 11 bases outside the gene matches. CDR1 is SEHNR and CDR2 is FQNEAQ in the germline V gene (reference sequence). Specimen: thymus tissue. The sequence came from a boy younger than two with a congenital heart defect but otherwise immunologically healthy. The chain joins TRBV7-9 to TRBJ1-4; TRBD1 matches at 9 bases. The CDR3 DNA is TGTGCCAGCAGCTATTACCGGGACAGGGTTTTGGAAAAACTGTTTTTT. This encodes CASSYYRDRVLEKLFF.